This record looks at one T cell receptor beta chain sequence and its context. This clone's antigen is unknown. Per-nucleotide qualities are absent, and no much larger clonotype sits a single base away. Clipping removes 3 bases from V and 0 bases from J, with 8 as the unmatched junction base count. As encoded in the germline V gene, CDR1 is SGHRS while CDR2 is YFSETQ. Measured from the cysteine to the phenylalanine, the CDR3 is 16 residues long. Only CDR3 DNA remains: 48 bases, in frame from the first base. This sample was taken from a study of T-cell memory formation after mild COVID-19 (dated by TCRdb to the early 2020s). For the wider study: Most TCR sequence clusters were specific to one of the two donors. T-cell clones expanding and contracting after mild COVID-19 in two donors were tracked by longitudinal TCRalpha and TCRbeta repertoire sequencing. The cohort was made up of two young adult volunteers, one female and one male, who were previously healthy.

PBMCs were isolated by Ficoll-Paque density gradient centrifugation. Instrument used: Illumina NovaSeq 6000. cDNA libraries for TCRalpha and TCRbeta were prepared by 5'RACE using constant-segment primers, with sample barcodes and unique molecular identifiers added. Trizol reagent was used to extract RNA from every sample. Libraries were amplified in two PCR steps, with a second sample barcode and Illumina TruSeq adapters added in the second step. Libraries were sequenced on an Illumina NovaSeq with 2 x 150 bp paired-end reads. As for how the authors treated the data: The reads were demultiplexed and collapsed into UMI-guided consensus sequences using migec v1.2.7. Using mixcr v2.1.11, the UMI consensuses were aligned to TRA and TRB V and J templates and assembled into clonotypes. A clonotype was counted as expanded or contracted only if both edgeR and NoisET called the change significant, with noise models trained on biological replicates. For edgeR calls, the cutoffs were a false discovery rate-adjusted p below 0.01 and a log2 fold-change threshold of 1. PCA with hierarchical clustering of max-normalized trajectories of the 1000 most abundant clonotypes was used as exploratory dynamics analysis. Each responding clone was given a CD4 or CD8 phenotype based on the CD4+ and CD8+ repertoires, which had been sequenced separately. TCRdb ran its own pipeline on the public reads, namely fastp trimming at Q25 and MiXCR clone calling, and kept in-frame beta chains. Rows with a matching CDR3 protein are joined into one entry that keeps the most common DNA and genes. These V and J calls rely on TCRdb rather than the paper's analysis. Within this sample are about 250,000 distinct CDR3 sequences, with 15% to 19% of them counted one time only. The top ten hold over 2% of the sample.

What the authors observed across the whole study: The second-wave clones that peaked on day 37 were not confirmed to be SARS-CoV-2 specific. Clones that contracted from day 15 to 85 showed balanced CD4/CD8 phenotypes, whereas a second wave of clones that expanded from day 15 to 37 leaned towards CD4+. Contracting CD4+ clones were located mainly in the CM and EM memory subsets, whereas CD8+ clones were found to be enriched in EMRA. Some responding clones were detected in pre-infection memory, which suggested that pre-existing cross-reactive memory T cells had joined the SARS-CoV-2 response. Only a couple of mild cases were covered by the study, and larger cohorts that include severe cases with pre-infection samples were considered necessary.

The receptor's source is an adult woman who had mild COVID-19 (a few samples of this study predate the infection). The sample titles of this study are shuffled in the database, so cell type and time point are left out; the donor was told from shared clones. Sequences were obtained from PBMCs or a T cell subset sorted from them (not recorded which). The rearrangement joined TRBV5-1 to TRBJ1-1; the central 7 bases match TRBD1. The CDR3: CASSYSTGVMNTEAFF. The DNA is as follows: TGCGCCAGCAGCTACAGTACAGGGGTGATGAACACTGAAGCTTTCTTT.